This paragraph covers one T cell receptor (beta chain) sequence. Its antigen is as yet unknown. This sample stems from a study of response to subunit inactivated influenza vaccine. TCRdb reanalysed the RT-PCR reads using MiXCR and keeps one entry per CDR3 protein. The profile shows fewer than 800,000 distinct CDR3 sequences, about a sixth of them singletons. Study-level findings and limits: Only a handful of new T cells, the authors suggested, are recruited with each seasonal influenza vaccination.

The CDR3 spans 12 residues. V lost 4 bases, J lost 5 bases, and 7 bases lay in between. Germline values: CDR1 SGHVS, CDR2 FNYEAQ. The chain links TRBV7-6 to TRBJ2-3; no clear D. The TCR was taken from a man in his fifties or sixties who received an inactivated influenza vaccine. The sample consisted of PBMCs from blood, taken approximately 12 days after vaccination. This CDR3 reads CASSWKLDTQYF. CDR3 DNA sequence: TGTGCCAGCAGCTGGAAACTAGATACGCAGTATTTT.